The rows below give T cell receptor beta chains drawn from one sample of a study of shared clonotypes between healthy human individuals. The repertoire was sequenced with immunoSEQ multiplex PCR; TCRdb's copy has only in-frame clones and lacks some. The table has about 2.4 million clones, approximately 94% seen once. Sequenced sample: naive CD4+ T cells from PBMCs. The receptors originated from a man in his late teens or twenties in good health. Some clones in this sample may be carry-over from other donors' samples. CDR3s include the opening cysteine and the closing phenylalanine or tryptophan. D genes are given only for firm matches. The size entry is marked missing in some rows and otherwise reads once, few, many or a size class.

d_gene: TRBD2; j_gene: TRBJ2-3; abundance: NA; v_gene: TRBV5-1; CDR3nt: TGCGCCAGCAGCTTACTAGCGGGTAGCACAGATACGCAGTATTTT; CDR3aa: CASSLLAGSTDTQYF
d_gene: TRBD2; j_gene: TRBJ2-7; abundance: NA; v_gene: TRBV4-1; CDR3nt: TGCGCCAGCAGCCAATCCCGGGGGGGGCTAGCGGGGAGCTCCTACGAGCAGTACTTC; CDR3aa: CASSQSRGGLAGSSYEQYF
d_gene: NA; j_gene: TRBJ2-1; abundance: NA; v_gene: TRBV14; CDR3nt: TGTGCCAGCAGTCTGGCAGGTCCTTACAATGAGCAGTTCTTC; CDR3aa: CASSLAGPYNEQFF
d_gene: NA; j_gene: TRBJ1-2; abundance: NA; v_gene: TRBV28; CDR3nt: TGTGCCAGCAGTTTAGGAGGGACGGCCGGTGGCTACACCTTC; CDR3aa: CASSLGGTAGGYTF
d_gene: NA; j_gene: TRBJ1-1; abundance: NA; v_gene: TRBV5-1; CDR3nt: TGCGCCAGCAGCTTGGATCCAGCCCCGAACACTGAAGCTTTCTTT; CDR3aa: CASSLDPAPNTEAFF
d_gene: NA; j_gene: TRBJ1-1; abundance: NA; v_gene: TRBV19; CDR3nt: TGTGCCAGTAGGCTCTCCGGGGGCACTGAAGCTTTCTTT; CDR3aa: CASRLSGGTEAFF
d_gene: NA; j_gene: TRBJ2-1; abundance: NA; v_gene: TRBV18; CDR3nt: TGTGCCAGCTCCCCTCGACCGGGGGCCGATGAGCAGTTCTTC; CDR3aa: CASSPRPGADEQFF
d_gene: TRBD2; j_gene: TRBJ2-5; abundance: NA; v_gene: TRBV28; CDR3nt: TGTGCCAGCAGGTTAAGGGGACTAGCAAGGCCCGGAGAGACCCAGTACTTC; CDR3aa: CASRLRGLARPGETQYF
d_gene: TRBD2; j_gene: TRBJ2-2; abundance: NA; v_gene: TRBV2; CDR3nt: TGTGCCGGCGTTGCGGGAGAAGCCGGGGAGCTGTTTTTT; CDR3aa: CAGVAGEAGELFF
d_gene: NA; j_gene: TRBJ2-2; abundance: NA; v_gene: TRBV9; CDR3nt: TGTGCCAGCAGCCCCCAGATAGCCGGCACCGGGGAGCTGTTTTTT; CDR3aa: CASSPQIAGTGELFF
d_gene: NA; j_gene: TRBJ2-1; abundance: NA; v_gene: TRBV7-2; CDR3nt: TGTGCCAGCAGCTTAGCGTGGGGGAGTGGTAATAAGCAGTTCTTC; CDR3aa: CASSLAWGSGNKQFF
d_gene: TRBD2; j_gene: TRBJ2-3; abundance: NA; v_gene: TRBV7-2; CDR3nt: TGTGCCAGCAGCTTAGCGACTCTGTCTAGCGGGAGTACAGATACGCAGTATTTT; CDR3aa: CASSLATLSSGSTDTQYF
d_gene: TRBD1; j_gene: TRBJ2-7; abundance: once; v_gene: TRBV7-2; CDR3nt: TGTGCCAGCAGACGAGCAGGGGGCTACGAGCAGTACTTC; CDR3aa: CASRRAGGYEQYF
d_gene: NA; j_gene: TRBJ2-6; abundance: NA; v_gene: TRBV11-2; CDR3nt: TGTGCCAGCAGCTATCGGGTTAGCGCTCACTCTGGGGCCAACGTCCTGACTTTC; CDR3aa: CASSYRVSAHSGANVLTF
d_gene: TRBD2; j_gene: TRBJ2-3; abundance: NA; v_gene: TRBV27; CDR3nt: TGTGCCAGCAGTTCCCTTTCGGGTCTAGCGGGAGGGCCCCGGGATACGCAGTATTTT; CDR3aa: CASSSLSGLAGGPRDTQYF
d_gene: TRBD1; j_gene: TRBJ2-7; abundance: NA; v_gene: TRBV6-6; CDR3nt: TGTGCCAGCAGAAATGGACAGGGAGGTCCCTACGAGCAGTACTTC; CDR3aa: CASRNGQGGPYEQYF
d_gene: NA; j_gene: TRBJ2-7; abundance: NA; v_gene: TRBV28; CDR3nt: TGTGCCAGCGACCTTACCTACGAGCAGTACTTC; CDR3aa: CASDLTYEQYF
d_gene: NA; j_gene: TRBJ1-2; abundance: NA; v_gene: TRBV28; CDR3nt: TGTGCCAGCACGTCCGGGGTCTATGGCTACACCTTC; CDR3aa: CASTSGVYGYTF
d_gene: NA; j_gene: TRBJ2-2; abundance: NA; v_gene: TRBV6-1; CDR3nt: TGTGCCAGCACCCGCCCCGGGGGGGAGCTGTTTTTT; CDR3aa: CASTRPGGELFF
d_gene: NA; j_gene: TRBJ1-2; abundance: NA; v_gene: TRBV6-1; CDR3nt: TGTGCCAGCAGTCTAGACAGCAACTATGGCTACACCTTC; CDR3aa: CASSLDSNYGYTF
d_gene: TRBD1; j_gene: TRBJ1-4; abundance: NA; v_gene: TRBV7-9; CDR3nt: TGTGCCAGCAGCTTAGCATCAGGGGGAGGTGAAAAACTGTTTTTT; CDR3aa: CASSLASGGGEKLFF
d_gene: NA; j_gene: TRBJ2-7; abundance: NA; v_gene: TRBV7-3; CDR3nt: TGTGCCAGCAGCTTGGCAGGGCGTGAATACGAGCAGTACTTC; CDR3aa: CASSLAGREYEQYF
d_gene: NA; j_gene: TRBJ2-5; abundance: NA; v_gene: TRBV7-9; CDR3nt: TGTGCCAGCAGCTCCCGGGAGTCCCAGTACTTC; CDR3aa: CASSSRESQYF
d_gene: NA; j_gene: TRBJ1-5; abundance: once; v_gene: TRBV6-5; CDR3nt: TGTGCCAGCAGTTACTCGAGCGGCAATCAGCCCCAGCATTTT; CDR3aa: CASSYSSGNQPQHF
d_gene: NA; j_gene: TRBJ2-1; abundance: NA; v_gene: TRBV5-1; CDR3nt: TGCGCCAGCCGACGGACGGGTAATGAGCAGTTCTTC; CDR3aa: CASRRTGNEQFF
d_gene: NA; j_gene: TRBJ2-6; abundance: NA; v_gene: TRBV4-2; CDR3nt: TGTGCCAGCAGCCAGAACTTCCAAGGGGCTGGGGCCAACGTCCTGACTTTC; CDR3aa: CASSQNFQGAGANVLTF
d_gene: TRBD1; j_gene: TRBJ2-2; abundance: NA; v_gene: TRBV6-6; CDR3nt: TGTGCCAGCAGTATACAGGGGACCGGGGAGCTGTTTTTT; CDR3aa: CASSIQGTGELFF
d_gene: NA; j_gene: TRBJ2-3; abundance: NA; v_gene: TRBV9; CDR3nt: TGTGCCAGCAGCGTAGGCACCACAGATACGCAGTATTTT; CDR3aa: CASSVGTTDTQYF
d_gene: NA; j_gene: TRBJ1-1; abundance: NA; v_gene: TRBV27; CDR3nt: TGTGCCAGCAGTTTAGGACCAAACACTGAAGCTTTCTTT; CDR3aa: CASSLGPNTEAFF
d_gene: NA; j_gene: TRBJ1-2; abundance: NA; v_gene: TRBV9; CDR3nt: TGTGCCAGCAGCGTAGGAAACAGCGCTAACTATGGCTACACCTTC; CDR3aa: CASSVGNSANYGYTF
d_gene: TRBD1; j_gene: TRBJ1-4; abundance: NA; v_gene: TRBV9; CDR3nt: TGTGCCAGCAGCCAGACAGGGGTCGCAACTAATGAAAAACTGTTTTTT; CDR3aa: CASSQTGVATNEKLFF
d_gene: NA; j_gene: TRBJ2-3; abundance: NA; v_gene: TRBV19; CDR3nt: TGTGCCAGTAGTATAGGACCAGGACCAAGCACAGATACGCAGTATTTT; CDR3aa: CASSIGPGPSTDTQYF
d_gene: NA; j_gene: TRBJ1-3; abundance: NA; v_gene: TRBV6-5; CDR3nt: TGTGCCAGCTTCCAACGCTCTGGAAACACCATATATTTT; CDR3aa: CASFQRSGNTIYF
d_gene: TRBD2; j_gene: TRBJ2-1; abundance: NA; v_gene: TRBV25-1; CDR3nt: TGTGCCAGCAGTGAAGCTGGACTAGCGGGAGGAAATGAGCAGTTCTTC; CDR3aa: CASSEAGLAGGNEQFF
d_gene: TRBD2; j_gene: TRBJ2-5; abundance: once; v_gene: TRBV14; CDR3nt: TGTGCCAGCAGCCAAGCGGCTAGCGGGAGGGCCGGTTTTCAAGAGACCCAGTACTTC; CDR3aa: CASSQAASGRAGFQETQYF
d_gene: TRBD1; j_gene: TRBJ2-3; abundance: NA; v_gene: TRBV5-1; CDR3nt: TGCGCCAGCAGCAAACAGGGGGCGGATACGCAGTATTTT; CDR3aa: CASSKQGADTQYF
d_gene: NA; j_gene: TRBJ2-1; abundance: NA; v_gene: TRBV6-5; CDR3nt: TGTGCCAGCAGTTACCAACTGAAGCAGTTCTTC; CDR3aa: CASSYQLKQFF
d_gene: TRBD2; j_gene: TRBJ2-3; abundance: once; v_gene: TRBV6-5; CDR3nt: TGTGCCAGCAGTTACCAGCGGGGCCACACAGATACGCAGTATTTT; CDR3aa: CASSYQRGHTDTQYF
d_gene: NA; j_gene: TRBJ2-7; abundance: once; v_gene: TRBV6-6; CDR3nt: TGTGCCAGCAGCGACAGTGCCTACGAGCAGTACTTC; CDR3aa: CASSDSAYEQYF
d_gene: TRBD1; j_gene: TRBJ1-1; abundance: NA; v_gene: TRBV30; CDR3nt: TGTGCCTGGAACAGGGGACTATCGAGCACTGAAGCTTTCTTT; CDR3aa: CAWNRGLSSTEAFF
d_gene: NA; j_gene: TRBJ2-3; abundance: NA; v_gene: TRBV20-1; CDR3nt: TGCAGTGCTTCGACCACAGATACGCAGTATTTT; CDR3aa: CSASTTDTQYF
d_gene: TRBD1; j_gene: TRBJ2-2; abundance: once; v_gene: TRBV6-5; CDR3nt: TGTGCCAGCAGTAAGGGACAGTCGAACACCGGGGAGCTGTTTTTT; CDR3aa: CASSKGQSNTGELFF
d_gene: TRBD1; j_gene: TRBJ1-2; abundance: NA; v_gene: TRBV6-1; CDR3nt: TGTGCCGTAACCGGGACAGAGGCTGGCTACACCTTC; CDR3aa: CAVTGTEAGYTF
d_gene: NA; j_gene: TRBJ1-3; abundance: NA; v_gene: TRBV9; CDR3nt: TGTGCCAGCAGCACGCCTTCGGGGCCCTCGGCTGGAAACACCATATATTTT; CDR3aa: CASSTPSGPSAGNTIYF
d_gene: NA; j_gene: TRBJ2-2; abundance: NA; v_gene: TRBV7-3; CDR3nt: TGTGCCAGCAGCTTAGATCGGGTGGCCGGGTCCGGGGAGCTGTTTTTT; CDR3aa: CASSLDRVAGSGELFF
d_gene: NA; j_gene: TRBJ2-2; abundance: NA; v_gene: TRBV19; CDR3nt: TGTGCCAGTAGAGGTCAGGCGAACACCGGGGAGCTGTTTTTT; CDR3aa: CASRGQANTGELFF
d_gene: NA; j_gene: TRBJ1-1; abundance: NA; v_gene: TRBV19; CDR3nt: TGTGCCAGTTATATAAGACACGGAGGTCGAGTGGGAGCTTTCTTT; CDR3aa: CASYIRHGGRVGAFF
d_gene: TRBD1; j_gene: TRBJ2-3; abundance: NA; v_gene: TRBV19; CDR3nt: TGTGCCAGTAGTATAGGGACAGGGGGCTTTACAGATACGCAGTATTTT; CDR3aa: CASSIGTGGFTDTQYF
d_gene: TRBD2; j_gene: TRBJ2-7; abundance: NA; v_gene: TRBV2; CDR3nt: TGTGCCAGCAGTGCCAGACTAGCGGGAGACTACGAGCAGTACTTC; CDR3aa: CASSARLAGDYEQYF
d_gene: TRBD1; j_gene: TRBJ1-1; abundance: NA; v_gene: TRBV7-9; CDR3nt: TGTGCCAGCAGCCCCAACAGGGGGTTGGTTCTCAACACTGAAGCTTTCTTT; CDR3aa: CASSPNRGLVLNTEAFF
d_gene: TRBD1; j_gene: TRBJ1-5; abundance: NA; v_gene: TRBV4-2; CDR3nt: TGTGCCAGCAGCCAAGTCACAGGGGGCAGCAATCAGCCCCAGCATTTT; CDR3aa: CASSQVTGGSNQPQHF
d_gene: TRBD2; j_gene: TRBJ2-3; abundance: NA; v_gene: TRBV7-3; CDR3nt: TGTGCCAGCAGCCCTTTCGGAGTAGCGGGAGGCACAGATACGCAGTATTTT; CDR3aa: CASSPFGVAGGTDTQYF
d_gene: TRBD1; j_gene: TRBJ1-2; abundance: NA; v_gene: TRBV28; CDR3nt: TGTGCCAGCAGTTTCGGACAGGGGTTTTATGGCTACACCTTC; CDR3aa: CASSFGQGFYGYTF
d_gene: TRBD2; j_gene: TRBJ2-3; abundance: NA; v_gene: TRBV27; CDR3nt: TGTGCCAGCAGGGGGGGCGGGAGGCTGGCAGATACGCAGTATTTT; CDR3aa: CASRGGGRLADTQYF